These 4 T cell receptor beta chains originate from one sample sequenced in a study of CD8 T cells in ankylosing spondylitis. TCRdb processed the 5' RACE reads anew with MiXCR; each CDR3 protein has one entry. This sample carries around 130,000 distinct CDR3 sequences, over 6% of them seen once, and the ten largest clones take 9.5% to 15%. Material for sequencing was blood, either unsorted or a sorted T cell fraction (not recorded which). These receptors originate from a male donor with ankylosing spondylitis or in good health (not recorded which).

In its sample, this clonotype was seen many times. V gene TRBV7-6 combines with J gene TRBJ1-1; D may be TRBD1 (6 bases). CDR1 is SGHVS and CDR2 is FNYEAQ in the germline V gene. The V gene lost 5 bases and the J gene lost 0 bases, with 7 bases spanning the gap. CDR3 size: 13 residues. The CDR3 loop reads CASSAGVNTEAFF. The CDR3 DNA reads as TGTGCCAGCAGCGCAGGGGTGAACACTGAAGCTTTCTTT.

This clonotype was seen many times. This chain joins TRBV4-2 and TRBJ1-2; D may be TRBD1 (5 bases). The length of the CDR3 is 19 residues. Germline lookup yields CDR1 LGHNA and CDR2 YNFKEQ. V was trimmed by 4 bases and J by 0 bases, leaving 24 bases between them. The CDR3: CASSPPTRGGSRTNYGYTF. The CDR3 coding sequence is TGTGCCAGCAGCCCGCCAACTAGGGGCGGATCTCGGACTAACTATGGCTACACCTTC.

The chain has TRBV7-9 and TRBJ2-7; D gene unclear. The CDR3 covers 11 residues. The germline V gene encodes CDR1 SEHNR and CDR2 FQNEAQ (reference sequence). V dropped 5 bases and J dropped 5 bases, with 7 bases sitting between them. CDR3 coding DNA: TGTGCCAGCAGCAATGTGGACGAGCAGTACTTC. It translates to CASSNVDEQYF.

This clonotype was recorded many times. The J gene is TRBJ2-1, the V gene TRBV27; D is ambiguous. The CDR3 length is 8 residues. Trimming left V 2 bases short and J 14 bases short, with 1 base between. Germline lookup yields CDR1 MNHEY and CDR2 SMNVEV (reference sequence). CDR3: CASSLKFF. The CDR3 DNA reads TGTGCCAGCAGTTTAAAGTTCTTC.